These 16 T cell receptor beta chains share one sample of origin, sequenced in a study of CD8 T cell repertoires and HIV-1 epitope variants. Their target antigens are unknown. TCRdb's copy holds only in-frame clones and misses some; the assay was immunoSEQ multiplex PCR. The sample yields 5,400 or so clones, around 64% seen once. Sequences were obtained from cultured CD8+ T cells derived from PBMCs. Receptor source: a male donor with HIV.

The CDR3 protein is CASSGRGQGEQYF. Written as DNA, the CDR3 is TGTGCCAGCAGCGGCAGGGGGCAGGGAGAGCAGTACTTC. The chain carries TRBV9 and TRBJ2-7; 8 nucleotides agree with TRBD1. CDR3 length: 13 residues. The germline CDR1 and CDR2 sequences are SGDLS and YYNGEE. Unmatched junction bases numbered 6, after V lost 3 bases and J lost 7 bases.

This clone showed up just once. V gene TRBV29-1 combines with J gene TRBJ1-1; D is possibly TRBD1 (6 bases). CDR3 size: 14 residues. The germline V and J ends were trimmed by 1 base and 0 bases, with 9 bases remaining between them. Germline CDR1 and CDR2: SQVTM and ANQGSEA. This CDR3 reads CSVEGGQMNTEAFF. In DNA, the CDR3 is TGCAGCGTTGAAGGGGGGCAAATGAACACTGAAGCTTTCTTT.

The chain is built from TRBV9 and TRBJ2-1; 7 bases agree with TRBD2. This CDR3 is 14 amino acids long. Germline V gene sequence: CDR1 SGDLS, CDR2 YYNGEE. J gave up 6 bases and V 4 bases, and 7 bases lay outside the gene matches. The CDR3 loop reads CASSNTGGTNEQFF. CDR3 in DNA: TGTGCCAGCAGCAACACCGGGGGGACCAATGAGCAGTTCTTC.

The rearrangement links TRBV9 to TRBJ2-7; D gene unclear. The CDR3 consists of 13 residues. Per germline, CDR1 SGDLS and CDR2 YYNGEE. V lost 2 bases and J 3 bases, leaving 9 bases between the germline ends. The CDR3 is CASSVQYGYEQYF. CDR3 coding DNA: TGTGCCAGCAGCGTGCAGTACGGCTACGAGCAGTACTTC.

This clone was seen only once. The chain employs TRBV7-9 and TRBJ1-1, with 9 bases lining up with TRBD1. The V gene end was trimmed by 5 bases and the J gene end by 3 bases; junction bases not matched to a gene: 10. The CDR3 consists of 16 residues. Per the germline V gene, CDR1 is SEHNR and CDR2 is FQNEAQ (reference sequence). As DNA, the CDR3 is TGTGCCAGCAGCCACAACGAACAGGGGGCTTACACTGAAGCTTTCTTT. This gives the protein CASSHNEQGAYTEAFF.

Only one count was recorded for this clone. This rearrangement joins TRBV10-1 to TRBJ2-7, with TRBD2 identical over 11 bases. Germline trimming cut 3 bases from V and 0 bases from J; bases unmatched to any gene: 1. Looked up from germline, CDR1 is WNHNN and CDR2 is SYGVQD (reference sequence). The CDR3 has 15 amino acids. The CDR3 is CASSELAGVSYEQYF. Here the CDR3 DNA reads TGCGCCAGCAGTGAACTAGCGGGAGTCTCCTACGAGCAGTACTTC.

The V and J genes are TRBV7-8 and TRBJ2-7; 7 bases are shared with TRBD1. Losses at the gene ends were 2 bases for V and 2 bases for J; bases not matched to a gene: 6. The V gene's germline CDR1 is SGHVS and CDR2 FQNEAQ. This CDR3 spans 15 amino acids. This CDR3 is CASSLRTGRTYEQYF. The CDR3 nucleotides are TGTGCCAGCAGCTTAAGGACAGGTCGTACCTACGAGCAGTACTTC.

This chain links TRBV23-1 with TRBJ1-5; 7 bases map to TRBD1. TRBV23-1 is reported as an ORF; its role is uncertain. Trimming took 2 bases from V and 2 from J; bases not matched to a gene: 15. CDR3 length equals 19 residues. The CDR3 sequence: CASSQISGQDEIGNQPQHF. CDR3 in DNA: TGCGCCAGCAGTCAAATCTCTGGACAGGACGAAATAGGCAATCAGCCCCAGCATTTT.

The chain links TRBV19 to TRBJ2-5, with 10 bases fitting TRBD1. Germline-derived CDR1 and CDR2 are LNHDA and SQIVND (reference sequence). The CDR3 is 15 amino acids. V shed 3 bases, J shed 5 bases, and the junction held 6 bases outside the gene matches. The CDR3: CASSISRTGGETQYF. CDR3 sequence (DNA): TGTGCCAGTAGTATCTCACGGACAGGGGGGGAGACCCAGTACTTC. Combining the CDR3 with reference TRBV19 and TRBJ2-5 gives the whole variable domain DGGITQSPKYLFRKEGQNVTLSCEQNLNHDAMYWYRQDPGQGLRLIYYSQIVNDFQKGDIAEGYSVSREKKESFPLTVTSAQKNPTAFYLCASSISRTGGETQYFGPGTRLLVL.

This clone was observed a few times. CDR3 region: CASSVPRETQYF. In nucleotides, the CDR3 is TGTGCCAGCAGCGTTCCACGGGAGACCCAGTACTTC. The V call is TRBV7-6, the J call TRBJ2-5; D unclear. This CDR3 region has 12 residues. CDR1 is SGHVS and CDR2 is FNYEAQ in the germline V gene. V gave up 5 bases and J gave up 5 bases, with 9 bases separating them.

The chain combines TRBV14 with TRBJ2-5; no clear D. This CDR3 spans 13 amino acids. Germline-derived CDR1 and CDR2 are SGHDN and FVKESK. V was shortened by 0 bases and J by 5 bases, with 7 bases between the two germline ends. CDR3 residues: CASSQDWKETQYF. The CDR3 nucleotides read TGTGCCAGCAGCCAAGATTGGAAGGAGACCCAGTACTTC.

This sequence joins TRBV2 and TRBJ2-5, with D hard to call. CDR3 size: 13 residues. Germline CDR1 and CDR2: SNHLY and FYNNEI. Trimming stripped 6 bases from V and 5 bases from J, with 13 bases between. CDR3 sequence: CASRPTERETQYF. The CDR3 region has the DNA TGTGCCAGCAGACCAACAGAAAGGGAGACCCAGTACTTC.

CDR3 DNA sequence: TGTGCCAGCAGTGATAACGGTGCCTACGAGCAGTACTTC. Residues: CASSDNGAYEQYF. The chain links TRBV2 to TRBJ2-7; D is uncertain. The CDR3 contains 13 residues. CDR1 and CDR2 (germline): SNHLY, FYNNEI. V lost 3 bases and J 2 bases, leaving 8 bases between the germline ends.

This chain links TRBV19 with TRBJ1-5; 9 nucleotides match TRBD1. The CDR3 consists of 18 residues. Germline V gene data show CDR1 as LNHDA and CDR2 as SQIVND (reference sequence). V dropped 0 bases and J dropped 0; count of bases not matched to a gene: 6. CDR3 nucleotides: TGTGCCAGTAGTATAGATCAGAGACAGGGGGATAGCAATCAGCCCCAGCATTTT. This gives the protein CASSIDQRQGDSNQPQHF.

The chain joins TRBV7-9 to TRBJ1-4; D uncertain. Per germline, CDR1 SEHNR and CDR2 FQNEAQ (reference sequence). Trimming cost V 5 bases and J 5 bases, with 15 bases left between them. CDR3 length: 15 residues. The CDR3 DNA follows: TGTGCCAGCAGCCCGAAAGGTTTCTCCAATGAAAAACTGTTTTTT. Residues: CASSPKGFSNEKLFF.

The rearrangement uses TRBV28 and TRBJ2-5; D is uncertain. The V and J ends lost 6 bases and 2 bases respectively, with 7 bases between them. The CDR3 extends over 12 amino acids. CDR1 MDHEN and CDR2 SYDVKM come from the germline V gene. As DNA, the CDR3 is TGTGCCAGCAGCCCACCGCAAGAGACCCAGTACTTC. Translation: CASSPPQETQYF.